The clone carrying this T cell receptor (beta chain) was detected many times. Time point here: pre-sensitization, week 0. Specified treatment: therapeutic diphenylcyclopropenone sensitization with weekly scalp DPC. MiXCR, run by TCRdb on the RACE reads, gives a single entry per CDR3 protein. The sample consists of approximately 60,000 distinct CDR3 sequences, around 10% of them appearing once. This sample stems from a study of human T cells and chemical hapten exposure. This CDR3 region has 15 residues. Trimming at V came to 4 bases and at J to 9 bases, leaving 10 bases not matched to a gene. Germline CDR1 SGHAT, CDR2 FQDESV (reference sequence).

J is TRBJ2-1 and V is TRBV11-1; 9 nucleotides agree with TRBD2. The sequence came from a man aged 40-49 years with alopecia areata. Some clones in this sample may be carry-over from other donors' samples. Sequenced material: whole blood, taken in connection with sensitization to the hapten diphenylcyclopropenone (DPC). CDR3 residues: CASSSGTSTIGEQFF. In DNA, the CDR3 is TGTGCCAGCAGCTCCGGGACTAGCACCATTGGTGAGCAGTTCTTC. Supplemented by reference TRBV11-1 and TRBJ2-1, the full variable domain reads EAEVAQSPRYKITEKSQAVAFWCDPISGHATLYWYRQILGQGPELLVQFQDESVVDDSQLPKDRFSAERLKGVDSTLKIQPAELGDSAMYLCASSSGTSTIGEQFFGPGTRLTVL.